The TCR beta chain described here comes from a study of CXCR3-negative and CXCR3-positive naive CD8 T cells (dated by TCRdb to between 2018 and 2021). Context from the whole study: In total, some 140 million TRB reads were obtained, which works out to roughly 1.5 +/- 0.3 million reads per library. The diversity and physicochemical repertoire analyses included 11 donors pooled from two independent experiments. The TRBV-TRBJ cluster analysis covered naive subsets from several donors and memory cells from 3 donors. The study at large found these results: TRB CDR3s from CXCR3-positive naive cells showed higher hydrophobicity (lower Kidera factor 4), lower energy, and higher strength and volume indices than CXCR3-negative naive cells. Within the same donor, TRBV-TRBJ usage looked similar between naive CXCR3-negative and CXCR3-positive cells, but memory cells had distinct patterns. Because surface CD5, which is linked to self-reactivity in mice, was comparable between the naive subsets, TCR interaction strength was also inferred from TRB CDR3 physicochemical properties. Comparably high repertoire diversity was found in both naive subsets, whereas much lower repertoire diversity was found in memory CD8+ T cells. Because CXCR3 expression was partially decreased after cryopreservation, freshly isolated PBMCs were used for most assays.

Sequenced using a NextSeq 550. The Human TCR Profiling Kit (MiLaboratory) was used to prepare UMI-labeled 5' RACE TRB cDNA libraries. The full amount of extracted RNA was used for cDNA synthesis, and the full amount of resulting cDNA was used for PCR amplification. Libraries were prepared in parallel using an identical number of PCR cycles. The authors' analysis ran thus. MIGEC and MiXCR extracted about 49,000 +/- 11,000 unique UMI-labeled TRB cDNA molecules per library, requiring at least two reads per UMI. On average, each library contained approximately 40,000 +/- 10,000 functional in-frame TRB CDR3 nucleotide clonotypes without stop codons. After downsampling to 5000 UMI-labeled TRB molecules per sample, diversity metrics, including normalized Shannon-Wiener and Chao1, were computed in VDJtools. For the central five CDR3 residues, VDJtools calculated physicochemical properties weighted by clonotype size, namely interaction energy, strength, volume and Kidera factor 4. Through TCRdb reprocessing, the reads give one entry per CDR3 protein sequence; DNA is omitted. V and J calls and clone size were set by TCRdb, not the authors. The sample's records list tens of thousands of distinct CDR3 sequences. Together, the top ten hold about 1% of the sample.

A note on this clonotype: No cognate antigen has been identified for it.

For each CD8+ T cell subset, flow sorting was done in triplicate, and under 350,000 cells per subset went directly into RLT lysis buffer. To keep memory contaminants out, a stringent definition of naive CD8+ T cells was applied: CD45RO-CCR7+CD27+CD95-. Standard density gradient centrifugation was used to isolate peripheral blood mononuclear cells from buffy coats. Naive CXCR3-negative and CXCR3-positive CD8+ T cells were flow-sorted on a FACSAria III. An RNeasy Mini Kit was used to extract total RNA from the sorted cells. From the cysteine through the phenylalanine, the CDR3 covers 11 amino acids. There is no recorded DNA. CDR1 and CDR2 were assigned from the germline V gene as SQVTM and ANQGSEA.

Sequenced: naive CXCR3- CD8+ T cells from blood. The meaning of the sample's cell subset or site label: CD45RO-CCR7+CD27+CD95- naive CD8+ T cells lacking CXCR3 (TNR3-). The rearranged segments are TRBV29-1 and TRBJ2-1. The clonotype originates from a human donor in good health. Some clones in this sample may be carry-over from other donors' samples. The CDR3 here reads CSVVGYNEQFF.